One and the same sample provided the 18 T cell receptor beta chains below, sequenced in a study of human T cells and chemical hapten exposure. The sample's time point: patch test 2, 6 weeks after DPC sensitization. Treatment indicated: therapeutic diphenylcyclopropenone sensitization with weekly scalp DPC. TCRdb re-derived calls from the RACE reads in MiXCR, one entry per CDR3 protein. The data hold under 100,000 distinct CDR3 sequences, with roughly 10% observed a single time. The sample was whole blood, taken in connection with sensitization to the hapten diphenylcyclopropenone (DPC). Source of these receptors: a woman in her thirties with alopecia areata. Some clones in this sample may be carry-over from other donors' samples.

This clonotype came up many times. V is TRBV6-5 and J is TRBJ2-7, with a possible D match to TRBD1 (7 bases). The germline V gene has CDR1 MNHEY and CDR2 SVGAGI. V lost 5 bases, J lost 4 bases, and 15 bases lay in between. The CDR3 totals 14 residues. The CDR3 spells CASSGRTGLYEQYF. CDR3 nucleotides: TGTGCCAGCAGTGGTCGGACAGGACTATACGAGCAGTACTTC.

This clonotype was picked up many times. V is TRBV29-1 and J is TRBJ1-1; D is uncertain. The CDR3 totals 13 residues. The germline V gene encodes CDR1 SQVTM and CDR2 ANQGSEA. Trimming removed 7 bases at V and 3 bases at J, with 15 bases between. CDR3 sequence (DNA): TGCAGCGCCGTCACGGTGGAGGACACTGAAGCTTTCTTT. This sequence encodes CSAVTVEDTEAFF.

This clonotype was counted many times. The chain's CDR3 is CASSSTTTTNEKLFF. DNA for the CDR3: TGTGCCAGCAGCTCAACGACGACGACTAATGAAAAACTGTTTTTT. The chain employs TRBV7-9 and TRBJ1-4; no definite D call. The CDR3 covers 15 residues. V gave up 4 bases and J gave up 2 bases, with 11 bases separating them. Germline loops: CDR1 SEHNR, CDR2 FQNEAQ (reference sequence).

There are many counts of this clonotype. The chain has TRBV29-1 and TRBJ2-7; 10 bases fit TRBD2. Germline values: CDR1 SQVTM, CDR2 ANQGSEA. This CDR3 is 15 amino acids long. Trimming took 1 base from V and 0 from J; bases not matched to a gene: 3. The CDR3 reads CSVEGPSGGSYEQYF. CDR3 nucleotide sequence: TGCAGCGTTGAAGGTCCTAGCGGGGGCTCCTACGAGCAGTACTTC.

This chain joins TRBV28 and TRBJ2-7; D possibly matches TRBD1 or TRBD2 (6 bases each). CDR3 length: 17 amino acids. Germline V gives CDR1 MDHEN, CDR2 SYDVKM. V shed 4 bases and J shed 4 bases, with 23 bases lying between them. The CDR3 DNA reads TGTGCCAGCAGTTCCCCTGGGGGGCGCCCTGGGGGGTACGAGCAGTACTTC. Translation gives CASSSPGGRPGGYEQYF.

In this sample, this clonotype turned up many times. The V call is TRBV20-1, the J call TRBJ1-5, with 8 positions matching TRBD1. Germline V gene lookup returns CDR1 DFQATT and CDR2 SNEGSKA (reference sequence). The CDR3 has 13 residues. V was pared by 3 bases and J by 5 bases, with 3 bases of the junction left unmatched. The CDR3 here is CSASRGRDQPQHF. The CDR3 region has the DNA TGCAGTGCTAGCAGGGGGCGAGATCAGCCCCAGCATTTT.

This clonotype came up many times. This sequence joins TRBV4-3 and TRBJ1-4; D gene uncertain. The CDR3 contains 13 residues. The germline V gene has CDR1 LGHNA and CDR2 YSLEER. V lost 2 bases and J 4 bases, leaving 5 bases between the germline ends. The CDR3 loop reads CASSQRFNEKLFF. The CDR3 bases are TGCGCCAGCAGCCAACGATTTAATGAAAAACTGTTTTTT.

This clonotype appeared a few times. The chain combines TRBV11-2 with TRBJ1-3; D uncertain. V was cut by 3 bases and J by 6 bases, with 3 bases left in between. CDR3 length equals 11 residues. Germline-derived CDR1 and CDR2 are SGHAT and FQNNGV. The CDR3 here is CASSFQNTIYF. CDR3 nucleotides: TGTGCCAGCAGCTTCCAAAACACCATATATTTT.

This clonotype was recorded at least ten times. The rearrangement uses TRBV10-2 and TRBJ1-5; TRBD1 matches 11 bases. This CDR3 is built from 18 residues. Germline-derived CDR1 and CDR2 are WSHSY and SAAADI. Trimming removed 6 bases from V and 0 bases from J; junction bases left unmatched: 10. CDR3 region: CASRPGTGGVNSNQPQHF. As DNA, the CDR3 is TGCGCCAGCAGGCCCGGGACAGGGGGTGTCAATAGCAATCAGCCCCAGCATTTT.

This clonotype was seen only a few times. This chain joins TRBV11-3 and TRBJ2-6, with 7 bases that match TRBD2. The V gene end was trimmed by 5 bases and the J gene end by 0 bases; junction bases not matched to a gene: 16. Germline V gene sequence: CDR1 SGHNT, CDR2 YENEEA. The CDR3 is 20 amino acids. CDR3 sequence (DNA): TGTGCCAGCAGCCAACGGGACTACGGGATTCAGGGCTCTGGGGCCAACGTCCTGACTTTC. Protein product: CASSQRDYGIQGSGANVLTF.

This clonotype was observed many times. V usage is TRBV7-2 and J usage is TRBJ1-4; D unresolved. This CDR3 is 13 amino acids long. Trimming stripped 6 bases from V and 3 bases from J, with 8 bases between. Per the germline V gene, CDR1 is SGHTA and CDR2 is FQGNSA. DNA for the CDR3: TGTGCCAGCAGGCCCCTTGCTAATGAAAAACTGTTTTTT. It specifies CASRPLANEKLFF.

V and J are TRBV11-3 and TRBJ1-3; D is uncertain. Trimming removed 2 bases from V and 0 bases from J, with 8 bases in between. There are 15 residues in the CDR3. Germline V gene data show CDR1 as SGHNT and CDR2 as YENEEA. DNA for the CDR3: TGTGCCAGCAGCTTAACCGCAATCTCTGGAAACACCATATATTTT. Amino acids: CASSLTAISGNTIYF.

This clonotype was recorded a few times. This chain joins TRBV20-1 and TRBJ2-7, with 13 bases matching TRBD2. Trimming cost V 1 base and J 3 bases; bases outside gene matches: 0. This CDR3 is 14 amino acids long. Germline assignment: CDR1 DFQATT and CDR2 SNEGSKA (reference sequence). The CDR3 reads CSARGLAGGYEQYF. The CDR3 nucleotides are TGCAGTGCTAGAGGACTAGCGGGAGGCTACGAGCAGTACTTC.

This clonotype came up many times. Here the CDR3 DNA reads TGTGCCAGCAGCGCCGGACTAGCTTTGAGCACAGATACGCAGTATTTT. Translating it yields CASSAGLALSTDTQYF. V is TRBV9 and J is TRBJ2-3; TRBD2 matches at 8 bases. V lost 3 bases to trimming and J lost 0 bases; unmatched junction nucleotides: 6. CDR3 length equals 16 residues. Germline lookup yields CDR1 SGDLS and CDR2 YYNGEE.

This clonotype was recorded a few times. The chain carries TRBV2 and TRBJ2-7; D remains ambiguous. V was shortened by 2 bases and J by 2 bases, with 7 bases between the two germline ends. CDR1 and CDR2 from the germline V gene are SNHLY and FYNNEI. The length of the CDR3 is 13 residues. The CDR3 here is CASSEQVPYEQYF. CDR3 DNA: TGTGCCAGCAGTGAACAGGTCCCCTACGAGCAGTACTTC.

This clonotype was seen ten or more times. The chain combines TRBV4-3 with TRBJ2-7, with 7 nucleotides matching TRBD1. Germline CDR1 is LGHNA and CDR2 is YSLEER. With V trimmed by 2 bases and J by 3 bases, 7 bases remained unmatched. CDR3 length: 15 amino acids. The chain's CDR3 is CASSQSPGQLYEQYF. The CDR3 DNA sequence: TGCGCCAGCAGCCAATCTCCGGGACAGCTCTACGAGCAGTACTTC.

This clonotype was observed many times. This chain connects TRBV7-2 to TRBJ1-2, with TRBD1 as a possible D gene (5 bases). V lost 7 bases and J 3 bases, leaving 6 bases between the germline ends. The germline gives CDR1 SGHTA, CDR2 FQGNSA. CDR3 length: 11 amino acids. This CDR3 is CASTTDYGYTF. For the CDR3, the DNA is TGTGCCAGCACGACAGACTATGGCTACACCTTC.

This clonotype has just a few counts. CDR3 region: CASSSPEGTQETQYF. CDR3 bases: TGTGCCAGCAGTTCCCCGGAGGGGACCCAAGAGACCCAGTACTTC. The chain carries TRBV28 and TRBJ2-5; D might be TRBD2 (6 bases). The germline CDR1 and CDR2 sequences are MDHEN and SYDVKM. This CDR3 has 15 residues. Trimming left V 4 bases short and J 1 base short, with 13 bases between.